Listed below are T cell receptor beta chains from one sample, sequenced in a study of blood T cell repertoires in COVID-19. Clones were read by immunoSEQ multiplex PCR, and TCRdb kept only the in-frame ones, dropping some. The table has about 280,000 clones, less than 90% seen once; the top ten hold around 13%. The material sequenced was peripheral blood. These receptors all come from an older woman with COVID-19, enrolled during active disease. Each CDR3 is given without its conserved first and last residue.

v_gene	CDR3aa
TRBV7-9	ASSLVTGGLNQPQH
TRBV28	ASSLGSSFDQPQH
TRBV7-9	ASSWATGPPVYNSPLH
TRBV30	AWSHRQTYEQY
TRBV9	ASSPTGSSGNTIY
TRBV5-6	ASSLRQTPLSGYT
TRBV10-2	ASSESRSYNEQF
TRBV28	ASTLRDRGVSSPLH
TRBV7-2	ASSLVGGGDSYEQY
TRBV20-1	SAPLNTEAF
TRBV2	ASSVSAGEQY
TRBV6-2/TRBV6-3	ASSPTGGPEAF
TRBV3-1/TRBV3-2	ASSRASGGPDTQY
TRBV10-3	AISADRYQPQH
TRBV2	ASSEARTGEAF
TRBV28	ASSLWTGGGETQY